The 26 T cell receptor beta chains below come from one sample, sequenced in a study of blood T cell repertoires in COVID-19. The assay was immunoSEQ multiplex PCR, and TCRdb's table has in-frame clones only and misses some. The sample lists a few hundred thousand clones, roughly 90% occurring once. Sequencing was performed on PBMCs or T cells enriched from blood (not recorded which). The source is a woman in her late teens or twenties who had recovered from COVID-19.

The genes are TRBV6-2 or TRBV6-3 and TRBJ1-1; no reliable D call. CDR3 length equals 13 residues. The ends were cut back, 3 bases at V and 6 bases at J, with 11 bases in the middle. In germline, CDR1 is MNHEY, CDR2 SVGEGT. DNA for the CDR3: TGTGCCAGCAGTTATGGTGGGAGGCCTGAAGCTTTCTTT. Translated, it gives CASSYGGRPEAFF.

This clone was seen only once. The rearrangement joins TRBV7-6 to TRBJ2-1; TRBD2 matches at 12 bases. The CDR3 runs 18 residues. V lost 2 bases, J lost 4 bases, and 9 bases stayed unmatched. Per germline, CDR1 SGHVS and CDR2 FNYEAQ. Written as DNA, the CDR3 is TGTGCCAGCAGCTTATTAGAACTAGCGGGAGGAGTATACAATGAGCAGTTCTTC. As protein: CASSLLELAGGVYNEQFF.

This clone came up once. The V call is TRBV19, the J call TRBJ1-2, with D maybe TRBD1 (6 bases). V was trimmed by 7 bases and J by 7 bases, leaving 19 bases between them. Per the germline V gene, CDR1 is LNHDA and CDR2 is SQIVND (reference sequence). This CDR3 is 14 amino acids long. CDR3 DNA: TGTGCCAGTACCGCCCCCCGACAGGCGGGTGGCTACACCTTC. Amino acid sequence: CASTAPRQAGGYTF.

This chain joins TRBV5-4 and TRBJ2-5; the match to TRBD1 covers 8 bases. CDR1 and CDR2 (germline): SGHNT, YYREEE (reference sequence). The CDR3 extends over 16 amino acids. The trim removed 2 bases at V and 1 base at J, leaving 7 bases unmatched. The CDR3 DNA is TGTGCCAGCAGCTTTATACGACAGGGGCCCCAAGAGACCCAGTACTTC. Translating gives CASSFIRQGPQETQYF.

The chain is built from TRBV5-1 and TRBJ2-3, with 8 positions matching TRBD2. Germline CDR1 is SGHRS and CDR2 is YFSETQ. Losses at the gene ends were 2 bases for V and 9 bases for J; bases not matched to a gene: 11. The CDR3 runs 15 residues. The CDR3: CASSLLAGPLKTQYF. The CDR3 DNA follows: TGCGCCAGCAGCTTATTAGCGGGGCCCCTGAAGACGCAGTATTTT.

This CDR3 is CASSLAVSGGRTDTQYF. The CDR3 DNA reads TGTGCCAGCAGCTTAGCAGTCAGCGGGGGACGCACAGATACGCAGTATTTT. J is TRBJ2-3 and V is TRBV7-8, with 8 nucleotides matching TRBD2. The J segment lost 1 base and the V segment lost 0 bases, leaving 6 bases of the junction unmatched. CDR1 is SGHVS, CDR2 FQNEAQ, per germline. The CDR3 is made up of 17 amino acids.

V and J are TRBV28 and TRBJ2-1; no firm D call. Trimming removed 4 bases from V and 4 bases from J, with 8 bases in between. The CDR3 runs 13 residues. Germline V lookup: CDR1 MDHEN, CDR2 SYDVKM. Here the CDR3 reads CASSSQAYNEQFF. CDR3 nucleotide sequence: TGTGCCAGCAGTTCGCAAGCGTACAATGAGCAGTTCTTC.

The chain recombines TRBV18 with TRBJ2-7, with a weak D call TRBD2 (5 bases). Trimming shortened V by 6 bases and J by 2 bases, and 11 bases separated the two germline ends. CDR1 and CDR2 (germline): KGHSH, LQKENI. The CDR3 extends over 13 amino acids. CDR3 DNA sequence: TGTGCCAGCTCTGAGAGGGTAGCCTACGAGCAGTACTTC. Its translation: CASSERVAYEQYF. The complete variable domain, with remaining parts taken from reference TRBV18 and TRBJ2-7, reads NAGVMQNPRHLVRRRGQEARLRCSPMKGHSHVYWYRQLPEEGLKFMVYLQKENIIDESGMPKERFSAEFPKEGPSILRIQQVVRGDSAAYFCASSERVAYEQYFGPGTRLTVT.

The rearrangement links TRBV7-3 to TRBJ2-1, with 7 bases aligning to TRBD2. The CDR3 runs 15 residues. Germline V gives CDR1 SGHTA, CDR2 FQGTGA. J was trimmed by 9 bases and V by 5 bases; bases with no gene match: 13. The CDR3 DNA reads as TGTGCCAGCAGCCCCCAGCGGGGTCGGAGAGGTGAGCAGTTCTTC. Translating it yields CASSPQRGRRGEQFF.

The chain employs TRBV9 and TRBJ1-1; possibly TRBD1 for D (6 bases). Germline CDR1 SGDLS, CDR2 YYNGEE. The V and J ends lost 3 bases and 1 base respectively, with 10 bases between them. The CDR3 is 14 residues long. The CDR3 DNA reads as TGTGCCAGCAGCGAGTGGACAGCGAACACTGAAGCTTTCTTT. This encodes CASSEWTANTEAFF.

The rearrangement links TRBV6-2 or TRBV6-3 to TRBJ1-1; a possible D gene is TRBD1 (6 bases). This CDR3 comprises 16 residues. Germline-derived CDR1 and CDR2 are MNHEY and SVGEGT. The V end was cut by 4 bases, the J end by 5 bases, with 20 bases between. The CDR3 is CASSLIGRGARTEAFF. The CDR3 region has the DNA TGTGCCAGCAGTTTGATTGGCCGGGGGGCGCGGACTGAAGCTTTCTTT.

The table lists this clone with a few counts. The rearrangement uses TRBV11-1 and TRBJ2-7; a weak D match, TRBD1 (6 bases). The CDR3 runs to 14 residues. Trimming took off 5 bases at V and 5 bases at J, with 16 bases between the two ends. Germline loops: CDR1 SGHAT, CDR2 FQDESV (reference sequence). The CDR3 loop is CASSPGDIRHEQYF. The CDR3, as DNA: TGTGCCAGCAGCCCAGGGGACATTCGACACGAGCAGTACTTC. The full variable domain, its missing parts supplied by reference TRBV11-1 and TRBJ2-7, is EAEVAQSPRYKITEKSQAVAFWCDPISGHATLYWYRQILGQGPELLVQFQDESVVDDSQLPKDRFSAERLKGVDSTLKIQPAELGDSAMYLCASSPGDIRHEQYFGPGTRLTVT.

The chain combines TRBV9 with TRBJ2-2; 7 nucleotides agree with TRBD2. CDR3 length: 16 amino acids. The V segment lost 3 bases and the J segment 0 bases; nucleotides outside the gene matches: 5. Looked up from germline, CDR1 is SGDLS and CDR2 is YYNGEE. The CDR3 region is CASSARGDANTGELFF. The DNA for the CDR3 is TGTGCCAGCAGCGCCCGGGGGGACGCGAACACCGGGGAGCTGTTTTTT.

Only one count was recorded for this clone. The chain carries TRBV11-3 and TRBJ2-1; tentative D call: TRBD1 (6 bases). Per the germline V gene, CDR1 is SGHNT and CDR2 is YENEEA. The V gene lost 5 bases and the J gene lost 10 bases, with 15 bases spanning the gap. The CDR3 consists of 13 residues. The CDR3 coding sequence is TGTGCCAGCAGCCGAGGTAGGGGGACAGAGCAGTTCTTC. Translated, it gives CASSRGRGTEQFF.

This clone was recorded a few times. The gene calls are TRBV6-2 or TRBV6-3 and TRBJ2-7; 13 positions match TRBD2. CDR1 and CDR2 (germline): MNHEY, SVGEGT. The J segment lost 7 bases and the V segment lost 2 bases, leaving 5 bases of the junction unmatched. The CDR3 is made up of 15 amino acids. This CDR3 is CASSYGGLAGWEQYF. CDR3 nucleotide sequence: TGTGCCAGCAGTTACGGGGGACTAGCGGGATGGGAGCAGTACTTC.

The J gene is TRBJ2-4, the V gene TRBV27, with D perhaps matching TRBD1 (8 bases). CDR3 length equals 14 residues. Trimming left V 5 bases short and J 6 bases short, with 14 bases between. CDR1 is MNHEY, CDR2 SMNVEV, per germline (reference sequence). The CDR3 DNA follows: TGTGCCAGCAGTCCCACAGGGGGGGGAAACATTCAGTACTTC. It codes for CASSPTGGGNIQYF.

The gene calls are TRBV4-3 and TRBJ2-7; 9 bases match TRBD2. This CDR3 is 16 amino acids long. V was clipped by 2 bases and J by 6 bases; unmatched bases: 11. CDR1 and CDR2 (germline): LGHNA, YSLEER. CDR3 sequence: CASSQFSLAGDGEQYF. Here the CDR3 DNA reads TGCGCCAGCAGCCAATTTTCCTTAGCGGGAGACGGCGAGCAGTACTTC.

The chain uses TRBV19 and TRBJ1-1, with 7 bases lining up with TRBD1. This CDR3 region has 12 residues. The germline V gene has CDR1 LNHDA and CDR2 SQIVND (reference sequence). V shed 4 bases and J 4 bases; nucleotides not matched to a gene: 0. CDR3 nucleotide sequence: TGTGCCAGTAGTAACAGGGGCACTGAAGCTTTCTTT. This translates into CASSNRGTEAFF.

The CDR3 bases are TGTGCCAGTAGTTCCAGGGCTCCCACAGATACGCAGTATTTT. This translates into CASSSRAPTDTQYF. The V call is TRBV19, the J call TRBJ2-3, with TRBD1 as a possible D gene (5 bases). Germline V gene lookup returns CDR1 LNHDA and CDR2 SQIVND (reference sequence). The V gene lost 5 bases and the J gene lost 2 bases, with 11 bases spanning the gap. This CDR3 comprises 14 residues.

DNA for the CDR3: TGTGCCAGTAGTTCGACAGCAGGACCACCCCTCCACTTT. As protein: CASSSTAGPPLHF. This chain uses TRBV19 with TRBJ1-6; TRBD1 is a possible D gene (5 bases). Trimming stripped 5 bases from V and 11 bases from J, with 13 bases between. CDR1 LNHDA and CDR2 SQIVND come from the germline V gene (reference sequence). The CDR3 is 13 amino acids.

The genes are TRBV7-2 and TRBJ2-3, with a tentative D call TRBD1 (6 bases). With 5 bases removed from V and 7 bases from J, the gap between germline ends came to 13 bases. CDR1 is SGHTA, CDR2 FQGNSA, per germline. This CDR3 has 13 residues. The CDR3 here is CASSVTGGNTQYF. The CDR3 coding sequence is TGTGCCAGCAGCGTGACAGGAGGCAATACGCAGTATTTT.

The chain employs TRBV5-1 and TRBJ1-4; D not certain. The CDR3 consists of 15 residues. The germline CDR1 and CDR2 sequences are SGHRS and YFSETQ. V gave up 4 bases and J gave up 0 bases, with 10 bases separating them. This CDR3 reads CASSPSPTTNEKLFF. The CDR3 coding sequence is TGCGCCAGCAGCCCGTCCCCTACAACTAATGAAAAACTGTTTTTT.

This chain links TRBV7-9 with TRBJ2-3, with D possibly matching TRBD2 (5 bases). The CDR3 length is 15 residues. The germline V gene encodes CDR1 SEHNR and CDR2 FQNEAQ (reference sequence). The V gene lost 5 bases and the J gene lost 4 bases, with 16 bases spanning the gap. CDR3 sequence: CASSTQLEEADTQYF. In nucleotides, the CDR3 is TGTGCCAGCAGCACCCAATTGGAGGAAGCAGATACGCAGTATTTT.

The chain has TRBV28 and TRBJ1-5, with a possible D match to TRBD1 (6 bases). The CDR3 contains 13 residues. The germline CDR1 and CDR2 sequences are MDHEN and SYDVKM. The V end lost 6 bases, the J end lost 4 bases, and 10 bases lay between the germline ends. CDR3 amino acids: CASSQTGNQPQHF. In DNA, the CDR3 is TGTGCCAGCAGCCAAACAGGGAATCAGCCCCAGCATTTT.

The chain uses TRBV9 and TRBJ2-3; 12 bases map to TRBD2. Trimming cost V 3 bases and J 5 bases; bases outside gene matches: 7. The CDR3 runs to 16 residues. CDR1 and CDR2 (germline): SGDLS, YYNGEE. DNA of the CDR3: TGTGCCAGCAGCGGAACTAGCGGGGGGCCGAGAGATACGCAGTATTTT. Protein product: CASSGTSGGPRDTQYF.

The chain combines TRBV29-1 with TRBJ2-3; 7 bases agree with TRBD1. Losses at the gene ends were 6 bases for V and 1 base for J; bases not matched to a gene: 4. This CDR3 is built from 13 residues. Germline CDR1 SQVTM, CDR2 ANQGSEA. This CDR3 reads CSVDREGTDTQYF. Written as DNA, the CDR3 is TGCAGCGTCGACAGGGAAGGCACAGATACGCAGTATTTT.